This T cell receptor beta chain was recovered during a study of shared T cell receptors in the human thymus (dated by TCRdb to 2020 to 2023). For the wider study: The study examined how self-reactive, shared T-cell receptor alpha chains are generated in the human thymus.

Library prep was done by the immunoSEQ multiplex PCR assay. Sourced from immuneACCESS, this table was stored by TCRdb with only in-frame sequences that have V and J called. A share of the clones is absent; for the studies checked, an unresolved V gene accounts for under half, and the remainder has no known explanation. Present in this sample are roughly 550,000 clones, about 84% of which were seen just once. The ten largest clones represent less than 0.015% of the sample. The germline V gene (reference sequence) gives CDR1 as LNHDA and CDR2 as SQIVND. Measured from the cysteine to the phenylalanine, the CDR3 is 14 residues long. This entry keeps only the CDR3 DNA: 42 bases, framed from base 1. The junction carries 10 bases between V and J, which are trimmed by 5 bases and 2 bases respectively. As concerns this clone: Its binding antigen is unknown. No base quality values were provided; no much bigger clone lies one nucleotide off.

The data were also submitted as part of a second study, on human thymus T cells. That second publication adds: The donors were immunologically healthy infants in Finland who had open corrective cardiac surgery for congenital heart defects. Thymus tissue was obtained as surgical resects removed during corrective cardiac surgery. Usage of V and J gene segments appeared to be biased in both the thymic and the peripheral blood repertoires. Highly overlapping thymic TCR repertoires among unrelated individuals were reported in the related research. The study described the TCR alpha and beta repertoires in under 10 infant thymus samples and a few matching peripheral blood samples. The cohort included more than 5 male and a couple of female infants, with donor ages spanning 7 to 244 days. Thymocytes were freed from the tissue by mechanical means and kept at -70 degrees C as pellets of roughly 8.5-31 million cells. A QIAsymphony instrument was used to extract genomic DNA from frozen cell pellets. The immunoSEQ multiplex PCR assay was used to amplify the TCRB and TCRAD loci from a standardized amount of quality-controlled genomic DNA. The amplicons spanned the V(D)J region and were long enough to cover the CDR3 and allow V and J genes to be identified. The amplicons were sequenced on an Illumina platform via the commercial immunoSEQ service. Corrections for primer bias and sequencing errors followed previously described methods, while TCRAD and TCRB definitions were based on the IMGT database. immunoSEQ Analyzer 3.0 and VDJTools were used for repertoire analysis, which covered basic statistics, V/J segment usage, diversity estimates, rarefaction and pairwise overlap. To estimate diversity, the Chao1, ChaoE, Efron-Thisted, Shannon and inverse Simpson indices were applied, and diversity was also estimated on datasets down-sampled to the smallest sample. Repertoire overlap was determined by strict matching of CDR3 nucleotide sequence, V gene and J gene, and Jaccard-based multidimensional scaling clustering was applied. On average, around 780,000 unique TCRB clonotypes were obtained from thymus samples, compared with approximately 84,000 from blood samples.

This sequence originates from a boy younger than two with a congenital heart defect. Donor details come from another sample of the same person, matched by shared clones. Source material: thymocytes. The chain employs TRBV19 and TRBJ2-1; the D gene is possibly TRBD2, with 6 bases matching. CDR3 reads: CASSEAGPYNEQFF. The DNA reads TGTGCCAGTAGTGAAGCGGGCCCCTACAATGAGCAGTTCTTC.